This paragraph reports one T cell receptor beta chain. Its antigen is currently unknown. The data belong to a study of graft-versus-host responses after intestinal transplantation. Study-level background: Transplantation in recipients was multivisceral, liver-intestinal, or isolated intestinal. Among the recipients, all got anti-thymocyte globulin induction and then tacrolimus and steroids for around 3 years.

The CDR3 covers 17 residues. V was cut by 7 bases and J by 0 bases, with 22 bases left in between. In germline, CDR1 is SGHVS, CDR2 FQNEAQ. The data were produced by immunoSEQ multiplex PCR, yet TCRdb's version contains in-frame clones alone and is incomplete. The sample lists approximately 13,000 clones, over 85% occurring once. Notes on the study in general: Declines in HvG clones occurring early post-transplant were associated with peak circulating GvH clone levels.

The rearrangement uses TRBV7-8 and TRBJ2-7, with D perhaps assigned TRBD1 or TRBD2 (5 bases each). Sequenced here: PBMCs, sampled roughly 930 days after intestinal transplantation. The receptor's source is a human patient who received an intestinal transplant, so some T cells may come from the graft donor. CDR3 DNA sequence: TGTGCCAGCACCCCCGCGGCCCCGGGACGGGTCTCCTACGAGCAGTACTTC. Translation: CASTPAAPGRVSYEQYF.